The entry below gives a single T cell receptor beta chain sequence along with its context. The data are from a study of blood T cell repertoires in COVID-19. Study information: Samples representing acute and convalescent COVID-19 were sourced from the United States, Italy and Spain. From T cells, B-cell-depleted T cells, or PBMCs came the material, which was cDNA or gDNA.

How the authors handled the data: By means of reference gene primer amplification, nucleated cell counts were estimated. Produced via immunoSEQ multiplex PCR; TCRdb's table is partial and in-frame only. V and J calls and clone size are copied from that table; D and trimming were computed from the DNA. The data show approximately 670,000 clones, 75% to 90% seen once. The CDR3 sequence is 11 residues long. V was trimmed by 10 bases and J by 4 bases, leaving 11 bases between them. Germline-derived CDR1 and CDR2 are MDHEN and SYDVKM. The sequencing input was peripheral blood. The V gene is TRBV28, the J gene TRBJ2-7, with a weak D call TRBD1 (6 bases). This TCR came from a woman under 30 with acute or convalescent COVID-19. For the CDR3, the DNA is TGTGCCACCGTGGACAGTTACGAGCAGTACTTC. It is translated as CATVDSYEQYF.